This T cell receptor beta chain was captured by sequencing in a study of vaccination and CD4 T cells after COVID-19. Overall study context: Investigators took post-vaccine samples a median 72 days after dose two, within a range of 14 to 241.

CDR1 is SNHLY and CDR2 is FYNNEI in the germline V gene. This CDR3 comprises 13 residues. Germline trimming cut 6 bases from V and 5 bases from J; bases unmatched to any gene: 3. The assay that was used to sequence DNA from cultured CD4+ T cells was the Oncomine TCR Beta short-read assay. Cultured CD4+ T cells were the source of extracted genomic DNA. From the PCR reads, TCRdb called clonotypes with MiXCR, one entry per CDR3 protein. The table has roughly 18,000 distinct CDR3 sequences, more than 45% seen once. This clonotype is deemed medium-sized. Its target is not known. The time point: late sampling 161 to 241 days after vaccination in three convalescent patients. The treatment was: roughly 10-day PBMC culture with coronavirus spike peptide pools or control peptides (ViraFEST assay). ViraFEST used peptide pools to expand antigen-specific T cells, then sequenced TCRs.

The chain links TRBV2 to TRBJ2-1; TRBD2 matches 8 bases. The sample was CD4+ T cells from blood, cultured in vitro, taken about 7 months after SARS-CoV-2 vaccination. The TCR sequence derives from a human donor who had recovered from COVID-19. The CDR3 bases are TGTGCCAGCAGGACTAGCGTCAACAATGAGCAGTTCTTC. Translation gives CASRTSVNNEQFF.